The clone carrying this T cell receptor (beta chain) appeared many times. These data come from a study of human T cells and chemical hapten exposure. About the research overall: Patients, chiefly female, had alopecia areata, totalis or universalis.

In the authors' methods: Across samples, TCR counts had a median of roughly 96,000 and ranged from 23,224 to 690,600. TCRdb re-derived calls from the RACE reads in MiXCR, one entry per CDR3 protein. TCRdb's processing, not the authors' own work, is the source of the V and J calls. The table records under 300,000 distinct CDR3 sequences, approximately 7.5% of them present only once. Stated time point: pre-sensitization, week 0. The treatment: therapeutic diphenylcyclopropenone sensitization with weekly scalp DPC. This CDR3 has 16 amino acids. V lost 4 bases and J lost 0; bases outside the gene matches: 4. The germline V gene has CDR1 SEHNR and CDR2 FQNEAQ (reference sequence).

V is TRBV7-9 and J is TRBJ1-4; the match to TRBD1 covers 8 bases. Here the sequenced sample was whole blood, taken in connection with sensitization to the hapten diphenylcyclopropenone (DPC). This sequence was found in a man in his late teens or twenties with alopecia areata. Some clones in this sample may be carry-over from other donors' samples. Here the CDR3 reads CASSSGQAATNEKLFF. The CDR3 DNA is TGTGCCAGCAGCTCGGGACAGGCGGCAACTAATGAAAAACTGTTTTTT. The full variable domain, with the rest looked up from reference TRBV7-9 and TRBJ1-4, is DTGVSQNPRHKITKRGQNVTFRCDPISEHNRLYWYRQTLGQGPEFLTYFQNEAQLEKSRLLSDRFSAERPKGSFSTLEIQRTEQGDSAMYLCASSSGQAATNEKLFFGSGTQLSVL.